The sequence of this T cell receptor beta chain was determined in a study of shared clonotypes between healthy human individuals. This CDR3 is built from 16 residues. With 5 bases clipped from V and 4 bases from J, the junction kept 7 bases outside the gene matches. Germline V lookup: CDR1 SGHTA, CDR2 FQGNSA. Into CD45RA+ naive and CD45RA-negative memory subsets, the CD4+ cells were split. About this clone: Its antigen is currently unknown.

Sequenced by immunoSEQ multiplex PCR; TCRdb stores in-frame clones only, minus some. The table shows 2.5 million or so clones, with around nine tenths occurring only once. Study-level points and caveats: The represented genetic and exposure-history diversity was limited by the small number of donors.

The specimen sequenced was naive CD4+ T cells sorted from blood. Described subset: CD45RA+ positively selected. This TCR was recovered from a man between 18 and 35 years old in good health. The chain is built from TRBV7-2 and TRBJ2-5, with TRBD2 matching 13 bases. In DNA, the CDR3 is TGTGCCAGCAGCAGTACTAGCGGGGGGGCCAGAGAGACCCAGTACTTC. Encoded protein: CASSSTSGGARETQYF. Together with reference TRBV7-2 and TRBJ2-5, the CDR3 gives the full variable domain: GAGVSQSPSNKVTEKGKDVELRCDPISGHTALYWYRQSLGQGLEFLIYFQGNSAPDKSGLPSDRFSAERTGGSVSTLTIQRTQQEDSAVYLCASSSTSGGARETQYFGPGTRLLVL.